These 18 T cell receptor beta chains came from one sample sequenced in a study of response to subunit inactivated influenza vaccine. TCRdb recomputed calls from the RT-PCR reads with MiXCR, one row per CDR3 protein. The repertoire includes around 300,000 distinct CDR3 sequences, approximately 21% of them detected once, and around 10% sits in the top ten. The starting material was PBMCs from blood, obtained roughly 20 months after vaccination. The receptor set was obtained from a man aged 45-69 years who received an inactivated influenza vaccine.

The chain carries TRBV3-1 and TRBJ2-2; no definite D call. Deletions cut 0 bases from V and 6 bases from J, with 8 bases between. The CDR3 contains 14 residues. The germline V gene has CDR1 LGHDT and CDR2 YNNKEL (reference sequence). This CDR3 reads CASSQDLVAGELFF. The DNA of the CDR3 is TGTGCCAGCAGCCAAGATCTTGTCGCCGGGGAGCTGTTTTTT. Combining the CDR3 with reference TRBV3-1 and TRBJ2-2 gives the whole variable domain DTAVSQTPKYLVTQMGNDKSIKCEQNLGHDTMYWYKQDSKKFLKIMFSYNNKELIINETVPNRFSPKSPDKAHLNLHINSLELGDSAVYFCASSQDLVAGELFFGEGSRLTVL.

This clonotype turned up a few times. The rearrangement joins TRBV20-1 to TRBJ2-4; 10 bases are a match to TRBD1. This CDR3 is 15 amino acids long. From germline, CDR1 is DFQATT and CDR2 SNEGSKA (reference sequence). Losses at the gene ends were 4 bases for V and 6 bases for J; bases not matched to a gene: 9. CDR3: CSATTGTGATNIQYF. The CDR3 DNA reads TGCAGTGCTACGACCGGGACAGGGGCTACAAACATTCAGTACTTC.

The rearrangement links TRBV20-1 to TRBJ1-4; D is perhaps TRBD1 (6 bases). Per germline, CDR1 DFQATT and CDR2 SNEGSKA (reference sequence). V was cut by 0 bases and J by 8 bases, with 25 bases left in between. This CDR3 has 18 residues. CDR3 amino acids: CSARDFGMSGRGGEKLFF. The DNA for the CDR3 is TGCAGTGCTAGAGATTTCGGCATGTCGGGCAGGGGAGGAGAAAAACTGTTTTTT.

This sequence joins TRBV4-3 and TRBJ1-2, with TRBD1 as a possible D gene (6 bases). The germline CDR1 and CDR2 sequences are LGHNA and YSLEER. V lost 1 base to trimming and J lost 8 bases, with 17 bases between them. The CDR3 has 15 amino acids. This CDR3 reads CASSQGGGQAYGYTF. The CDR3 DNA follows: TGCGCCAGCAGCCAAGGAGGGGGGCAAGCGTACGGCTACACCTTC.

The CDR3 protein is CASSLVVSDENTEAFF. Here the CDR3 DNA reads TGTGCCAGCAGCTTAGTAGTGTCCGATGAGAACACTGAAGCTTTCTTT. The chain has TRBV7-9 and TRBJ1-1, with unresolved D. The CDR3 is 16 amino acids. From germline, CDR1 is SEHNR and CDR2 FQNEAQ (reference sequence). V lost 1 base and J 1 base, leaving 13 bases between the germline ends.

This clonotype was counted ten times or more. The chain employs TRBV29-1 and TRBJ2-3, with D uncertain. V was shortened by 3 bases and J by 1 base, with 5 bases between the two germline ends. The germline gives CDR1 SQVTM, CDR2 ANQGSEA. The CDR3 extends over 12 amino acids. The CDR3 nucleotides read TGCAGCGTTGACGGTGGCACAGATACGCAGTATTTT. This translates into CSVDGGTDTQYF.

There are many counts of this clonotype. The chain is built from TRBV5-1 and TRBJ2-3; D possibly matches TRBD1 or TRBD2 (5 bases each). The CDR3 is 14 residues long. The V and J ends lost 7 bases and 3 bases respectively, with 15 bases between them. Germline V lookup: CDR1 SGHRS, CDR2 YFSETQ. CDR3 DNA: TGCGCCAGCCTCTCGGACTGGGGGACAGATACGCAGTATTTT. Protein: CASLSDWGTDTQYF.

The genes are TRBV28 and TRBJ2-2; 8 nucleotides match TRBD2. This CDR3 is built from 14 residues. With 11 bases clipped from V and 5 bases from J, the junction kept 10 bases outside the gene matches. Germline lookup yields CDR1 MDHEN and CDR2 SYDVKM. CDR3 nucleotide sequence: TGTGCCGCAACTTCCGGGACTAGAACCGGGGAGCTGTTTTTT. This codes for CAATSGTRTGELFF. The full variable domain, in which reference TRBV28 and TRBJ2-2 provide the parts outside the CDR3, is DVKVTQSSRYLVKRTGEKVFLECVQDMDHENMFWYRQDPGLGLRLIYFSYDVKMKEKGDIPEGYSVSREKKERFSLILESASTNQTSMYLCAATSGTRTGELFFGEGSRLTVL.

This chain uses TRBV20-1 with TRBJ1-1; D not certain. The germline V gene has CDR1 DFQATT and CDR2 SNEGSKA (reference sequence). The CDR3 spans 14 residues. V shed 0 bases and J shed 7 bases, with 15 bases lying between them. The CDR3 reads CSARDMREGSEAFF. DNA for the CDR3: TGCAGTGCTAGAGATATGAGGGAAGGGAGTGAAGCTTTCTTT.

This clonotype has ten or more counts. CDR3 nucleotides: TGCGCCAGCAGCCAAGATCCTCGGTCAATCTATGGCTACACCTTC. Translating gives CASSQDPRSIYGYTF. The genes are TRBV4-3 and TRBJ1-2; no definite D call. Germline V gives CDR1 LGHNA, CDR2 YSLEER. The CDR3 is 15 residues long. Trimming shortened V by 0 bases and J by 4 bases, and 12 bases separated the two germline ends.

This clonotype was found a few times. The chain links TRBV6-1 to TRBJ1-1; a possible D gene is TRBD1 (6 bases). V was shortened by 6 bases and J by 5 bases, with 16 bases between the two germline ends. CDR3 length: 14 amino acids. Looked up from germline, CDR1 is MNHNS and CDR2 is SASEGT. CDR3 protein: CASSPTSGATEAFF. The CDR3 DNA sequence: TGTGCCAGCAGCCCCACCTCAGGGGCGACTGAAGCTTTCTTT.

There are a few counts of this clonotype. The rearrangement uses TRBV30 and TRBJ2-1; 9 positions agree with TRBD2. The junction had 8 bases not matched to a gene; V was cut back by 8 bases and J by 6 bases. CDR3 length equals 13 residues. Germline values: CDR1 GTSNPN, CDR2 SVGIG (reference sequence). The CDR3: CARNSGRVNEQFF. The DNA of the CDR3 is TGTGCCCGAAATAGCGGGAGAGTCAATGAGCAGTTCTTC.

This clonotype was seen only once. The chain carries TRBV12-3 or TRBV12-4 and TRBJ1-2; weak D call: TRBD1 (6 bases). V shed 4 bases and J shed 8 bases, with 11 bases lying between them. The length of the CDR3 is 12 residues. The CDR3 region is CASSYYRDGYTF. The CDR3 coding sequence is TGTGCCAGCAGTTACTACAGGGACGGCTACACCTTC.

The chain uses TRBV11-2 and TRBJ2-3; D may be TRBD1 or TRBD2 (5 bases each). The CDR3 sequence is 14 residues long. The V end lost 4 bases, the J end lost 6 bases, and 14 bases lay between the germline ends. Germline V gene sequence: CDR1 SGHAT, CDR2 FQNNGV. CDR3 DNA: TGTGCCAGCAGCTGGGACCATCCTTGGGATACGCAGTATTTT. Protein product: CASSWDHPWDTQYF.

This sequence joins TRBV7-2 and TRBJ2-4; D remains unclear. This CDR3 is built from 14 residues. From germline, CDR1 is SGHTA and CDR2 FQGNSA. With 4 bases removed from V and 1 base from J, the gap between germline ends came to 8 bases. CDR3 sequence (DNA): TGTGCCAGCAGCTATCAGAGCGCCAAAAACATTCAGTACTTC. Its protein product is CASSYQSAKNIQYF.

This clonotype was counted only a few times. The V gene is TRBV12-3 or TRBV12-4, the J gene TRBJ1-1, with 7 positions matching TRBD1. Trimming took 5 bases from V and 0 from J; bases not matched to a gene: 6. The CDR3 has 15 amino acids. The chain's CDR3 is CASSPETGLNTEAFF. CDR3 nucleotides: TGTGCCAGCAGTCCCGAGACAGGGCTGAACACTGAAGCTTTCTTT.

There are a few counts of this clonotype. The chain employs TRBV7-9 and TRBJ2-5; no clear D. Looked up from germline, CDR1 is SEHNR and CDR2 is FQNEAQ (reference sequence). The CDR3 extends over 17 amino acids. V was trimmed by 1 base and J by 0 bases, leaving 15 bases between them. The CDR3 loop is CASSLVDPSPYQETQYF. Here the CDR3 DNA reads TGTGCCAGCAGCTTAGTTGACCCCAGTCCTTACCAAGAGACCCAGTACTTC.

In this sample, this clonotype turned up many times. This chain uses TRBV21-1 with TRBJ2-2; the D call in the table, TRBD1, was not verified against the DNA. TRBV21-1 is a recognized pseudogene. The CDR3 spans 16 residues. This CDR3 reads CASPQPGQTNTGELFF. In nucleotides, the CDR3 is TGTGCCAGTCCGCAACCGGGACAGACGAACACCGGGGAGCTGTTTTTT.